This T cell receptor (beta chain) stems from a study of shared clonotypes between healthy human individuals. Study results and caveats: The low donor count limited represented genetic and exposure-history diversity. Clonotype sharing across several donors was observed for approximately 5% of naive CD4 clonotypes.

Only Caucasian adults living in Nashville, Tennessee served as donors. In the case of this clone: Its antigen remains unknown.

In the authors' workflow: Junction-only immunoSEQ data arrived without quality scores, meaning filtering differed. Produced via immunoSEQ multiplex PCR; TCRdb's table is partial and in-frame only. For V, J and clone size, that table is used; D and trimming come from the DNA. The table lists roughly 500,000 clones, approximately 95% of them singletons. CDR3 size: 14 residues. J was trimmed by 7 bases and V by 4 bases; bases with no gene match: 7. Germline V lookup: CDR1 SNHLY, CDR2 FYNNEI. The rearrangement joins TRBV2 to TRBJ1-5; 7 bases are a match to TRBD1. The receptor comes from a woman in her 30s in good health. Material for sequencing was naive CD4+ T cells sorted from blood. Described subset: CD45RA+ positively selected. The CDR3 here is CASSGEQGTQPQHF. The CDR3 coding sequence is TGTGCCAGCAGTGGAGAACAGGGGACGCAGCCCCAGCATTTT. The entire variable domain, with the rest obtained from reference TRBV2 and TRBJ1-5, is as follows: EPEVTQTPSHQVTQMGQEVILRCVPISNHLYFYWYRQILGQKVEFLVSFYNNEISEKSEIFDDQFSVERPDGSNFTLKIRSTKLEDSAMYFCASSGEQGTQPQHFGDGTRLSIL.